This TCR beta chain was observed in a study of blood T cell repertoires in COVID-19. Study-wide context: Some COVID-19 samples were acute and others convalescent; all came from the United States, Italy and Spain. Nucleic acid was either cDNA or gDNA, and it came from T cells, B-cell-depleted T cells, or PBMCs.

Trimming took off 4 bases at V and 3 bases at J, with 8 bases between the two ends. In germline, CDR1 is SGHTS, CDR2 YDEGEE. The CDR3 is made up of 12 amino acids. This clone has a single count. As handled by the study authors: Amplified reference gene primers provided the basis for estimating nucleated cell counts. Assay: immunoSEQ multiplex PCR; the TCRdb copy retains only in-frame clones and omits some. The V and J calls and clone size were taken over from that table, and D and trimming were inferred from the DNA. The data hold about 380,000 clones, with roughly 85% observed a single time. The sample taken for sequencing was peripheral blood. The sequence derives from a woman in her late teens or twenties with acute or convalescent COVID-19. The genes are TRBV5-8 and TRBJ2-7; D gene uncertain. The DNA for the CDR3 is TGTGCCAGCAGCACTAATGACTACGAGCAGTACTTC. Residues: CASSTNDYEQYF. Combining the CDR3 with reference TRBV5-8 and TRBJ2-7 gives the whole variable domain EAGVTQSPTHLIKTRGQQATLRCSPISGHTSVYWYQQALGLGLQFLLWYDEGEERNRGNFPPRFSGRQFPNYSSELNVNALELEDSALYLCASSTNDYEQYFGPGTRLTVT.